This TCR beta chain came from a study of vaccination and CD4 T cells after COVID-19. The CDR3 length is 15 residues. After removal of 4 bases from V and 7 bases from J, the junction contained 5 bases not matched to a gene. Germline lookup yields CDR1 MGHDK and CDR2 SYGVNS. On this clonotype itself: As yet, its antigen is unknown.

Sequenced with the Oncomine TCR Beta short-read assay was DNA taken from cultured CD4+ T cells. TCRdb processed the PCR reads anew with MiXCR; each CDR3 protein has one entry. The sample consists of some 25,000 distinct CDR3 sequences, about 40% of them appearing once. Treatment described: approximately 9-day PBMC culture with coronavirus spike peptide pools or control peptides (ViraFEST assay). The culture of two million PBMCs per well included 10 IU/ml IL-2 and roughly 9.7 ug/ml peptide pools. The clonotype comes from a human donor who had recovered from COVID-19. The specimen sequenced was CD4+ T cells from blood, cultured in vitro. V and J are TRBV25-1 and TRBJ2-4, with 12 bases identical to TRBD2. The CDR3 sequence: CASSVASGRANIQYF. In DNA, the CDR3 is TGTGCCAGCAGTGTGGCTAGCGGGAGGGCGAACATTCAGTACTTC. The whole variable domain, filled in from reference TRBV25-1 and TRBJ2-4, reads EADIYQTPRYLVIGTGKKITLECSQTMGHDKMYWYQQDPGMELHLIHYSYGVNSTEKGDLSSESTVSRIRTEHFPLTLESARPSHTSQYLCASSVASGRANIQYFGAGTRLSVL.